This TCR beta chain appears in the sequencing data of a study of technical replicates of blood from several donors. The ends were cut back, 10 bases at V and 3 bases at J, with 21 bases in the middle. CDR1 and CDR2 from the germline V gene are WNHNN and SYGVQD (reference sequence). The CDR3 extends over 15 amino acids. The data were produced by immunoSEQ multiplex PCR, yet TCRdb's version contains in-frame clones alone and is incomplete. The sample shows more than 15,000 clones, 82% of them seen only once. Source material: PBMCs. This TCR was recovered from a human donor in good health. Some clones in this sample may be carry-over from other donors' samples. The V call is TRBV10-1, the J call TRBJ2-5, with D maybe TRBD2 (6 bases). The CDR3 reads CATQPLSREEETQYF. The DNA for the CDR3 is TGCGCCACCCAACCATTGTCCAGGGAGGAAGAGACCCAGTACTTC.